What follows describes a single T cell receptor (beta chain). Its specificity is not known. The sample belongs to a study of blood T cells in healthy people across ages. Findings and caveats of the study: Because sorting was not performed, PBMCs prevented conclusive naive versus antigen-experienced comparison. Considered underestimates were the diversity estimates obtained from one million T cells.

The CDR3 is 14 amino acids. The germline V and J ends were trimmed by 7 bases and 10 bases, with 20 bases remaining between them. CDR1 LGHNT and CDR2 FRNRAP come from the germline V gene. The amount of total RNA extracted per sample was at least 5.5 micrograms. Alongside a J-beta primer mix, a sample-barcoded 5' primer served in a second PCR lasting roughly 6 to 11 cycles. One entry per CDR3 protein results from TCRdb running MiXCR on the 5' RACE reads. This sample has roughly 1.5 million distinct CDR3 sequences, with 35% to 45% found just once. This clonotype was obtained from a woman under 30 in good health. Sample: blood. The rearrangement links TRBV12-5 to TRBJ2-1; the D is unclear. The CDR3 spells CASAIAPDTGEQFF. The CDR3 nucleotides are TGTGCTAGTGCCATCGCCCCTGACACCGGGGAGCAGTTCTTC.